A selection of T cell receptor beta chains follows, all from one sample in a study of PD-L1 blockade in urothelial cancer. Libraries were prepared by immunoSEQ multiplex PCR; TCRdb keeps only in-frame clonotypes and omits some of them. This table holds around 48,000 clones, more than 75% found once. The material sequenced was PBMCs, taken around atezolizumab (anti-PD-L1) treatment. These receptors were obtained from a man between 60 and 75 years old with urothelial cancer. The CDR3 runs from the conserved cysteine through the conserved F or W. Each record gives: D gene, clone size, J gene, V gene, CDR3 protein, CDR3 DNA. A D gene is named only where the DNA matches it firmly. Some rows mark clone size as missing; the rest say once, few, many or name a class of expanded clone.

D gene: .
clone size: .
J gene: TRBJ1-4
V gene: TRBV6-6
CDR3 protein: CASTLERSVLNEKLFF
CDR3 DNA: TGTGCCAGCACCTTGGAGAGGAGTGTACTTAATGAAAAACTGTTTTTT

D gene: .
clone size: .
J gene: TRBJ2-1
V gene: TRBV9
CDR3 protein: CASSPIAGGVNEQFF
CDR3 DNA: TGTGCCAGCAGCCCAATCGCAGGTGGCGTCAATGAGCAGTTCTTC

D gene: .
clone size: .
J gene: TRBJ1-1
V gene: TRBV14
CDR3 protein: CASSQERARRSEAFF
CDR3 DNA: TGTGCCAGCAGCCAAGAAAGGGCCAGGAGGTCTGAAGCTTTCTTT

D gene: .
clone size: few
J gene: TRBJ1-2
V gene: TRBV21-1
CDR3 protein: CASSKALKLYGYTF
CDR3 DNA: TGTGCCAGCAGCAAAGCCCTAAAGCTCTATGGCTACACCTTC

D gene: TRBD2
clone size: once
J gene: TRBJ2-1
V gene: TRBV7-6
CDR3 protein: CASSFSQSGGVRNNEQFF
CDR3 DNA: TGTGCCAGCAGCTTTAGTCAGAGCGGGGGGGTACGTAACAATGAGCAGTTCTTC

D gene: .
clone size: .
J gene: TRBJ2-1
V gene: TRBV21-1
CDR3 protein: CASSTGQGGHEQFF
CDR3 DNA: TGTGCCAGCAGCACCGGACAGGGTGGGCATGAGCAGTTCTTC

D gene: .
clone size: .
J gene: TRBJ2-2
V gene: TRBV14
CDR3 protein: CASSQDSTANTGELFF
CDR3 DNA: TGTGCCAGCAGCCAAGACAGTACAGCGAACACCGGGGAGCTGTTTTTT

D gene: .
clone size: .
J gene: TRBJ1-1
V gene: TRBV7-8
CDR3 protein: CASSLVKGVGAFF
CDR3 DNA: TGTGCCAGCAGCTTAGTTAAGGGGGTTGGGGCTTTCTTT

D gene: .
clone size: few
J gene: TRBJ2-7
V gene: TRBV5-1
CDR3 protein: CASSLESGTYEQYF
CDR3 DNA: TGCGCCAGCAGCTTGGAGTCAGGGACCTACGAGCAGTACTTC

D gene: .
clone size: .
J gene: TRBJ1-5
V gene: TRBV7-9
CDR3 protein: CASSPGDSIDQPQHF
CDR3 DNA: TGTGCCAGCAGCCCTGGGGACTCTATAGATCAGCCCCAGCATTTT

D gene: .
clone size: .
J gene: TRBJ1-2
V gene: TRBV6-1
CDR3 protein: CASRVQGQVYGYTF
CDR3 DNA: TGTGCCAGCAGAGTACAGGGCCAGGTCTATGGCTACACCTTC

D gene: .
clone size: .
J gene: TRBJ2-3
V gene: TRBV15
CDR3 protein: CATSRGASGDTQYF
CDR3 DNA: TGTGCCACCAGCAGAGGTGCGAGCGGAGATACGCAGTATTTT

D gene: .
clone size: .
J gene: TRBJ2-7
V gene: TRBV18
CDR3 protein: CASSPSLGGQDEQYF
CDR3 DNA: TGTGCCAGCTCACCTTCCCTGGGGGGGCAGGACGAGCAGTACTTC

D gene: .
clone size: medium-sized
J gene: TRBJ2-7
V gene: TRBV18
CDR3 protein: CASSHQFQGGSYEQYF
CDR3 DNA: TGTGCCAGCTCCCACCAATTCCAGGGGGGTTCCTACGAGCAGTACTTC

D gene: .
clone size: .
J gene: TRBJ2-3
V gene: TRBV6-4
CDR3 protein: CASSDSSGGGEDTQYF
CDR3 DNA: TGTGCCAGCAGTGACTCGTCGGGAGGGGGCGAGGATACGCAGTATTTT

D gene: .
clone size: .
J gene: TRBJ2-2
V gene: TRBV4-3
CDR3 protein: CASSQVNYGELFF
CDR3 DNA: TGCGCCAGCAGCCAAGTTAATTACGGGGAGCTGTTTTTT

D gene: TRBD2
clone size: few
J gene: TRBJ2-5
V gene: TRBV7-7
CDR3 protein: CASSLAGLAGRETQYF
CDR3 DNA: TGTGCTAGCAGCTTAGCGGGACTAGCGGGGAGAGAGACCCAGTACTTC

D gene: .
clone size: .
J gene: TRBJ2-7
V gene: TRBV11-2
CDR3 protein: CASSSPQLDSYEQYF
CDR3 DNA: TGTGCCAGCAGCTCGCCCCAACTAGATTCCTACGAGCAGTACTTC

D gene: .
clone size: .
J gene: TRBJ1-6
V gene: TRBV9
CDR3 protein: CASSVGEASNSPLHF
CDR3 DNA: TGTGCCAGCAGCGTAGGGGAGGCATCTAATTCACCCCTCCACTTT

D gene: TRBD1
clone size: few
J gene: TRBJ2-3
V gene: TRBV6-5
CDR3 protein: CASKGVGTGEDTQYF
CDR3 DNA: TGTGCCAGCAAGGGGGTAGGGACAGGGGAGGATACGCAGTATTTT

D gene: TRBD2
clone size: .
J gene: TRBJ2-3
V gene: TRBV5-4
CDR3 protein: CASSRNLAGGGTDTQYF
CDR3 DNA: TGTGCCAGCAGCCGGAACCTAGCGGGGGGAGGCACAGATACGCAGTATTTT

D gene: TRBD1
clone size: .
J gene: TRBJ2-3
V gene: TRBV9
CDR3 protein: CASSVLDRLSTDTQYF
CDR3 DNA: TGTGCCAGCAGCGTATTGGACAGGCTCAGCACAGATACGCAGTATTTT

D gene: TRBD2
clone size: .
J gene: TRBJ2-1
V gene: TRBV7-3
CDR3 protein: CASSWSGGDYNEQFF
CDR3 DNA: TGTGCCAGCAGCTGGAGCGGGGGGGACTACAATGAGCAGTTCTTC

D gene: .
clone size: .
J gene: TRBJ1-1
V gene: TRBV30
CDR3 protein: CAWMTTGISGRTFF
CDR3 DNA: TGTGCCTGGATGACCACAGGGATTTCAGGTCGGACTTTCTTT

D gene: .
clone size: .
J gene: TRBJ1-2
V gene: TRBV7-9
CDR3 protein: CASSFGRLNYGYTF
CDR3 DNA: TGTGCCAGCAGCTTCGGGAGACTCAACTATGGCTACACCTTC

D gene: .
clone size: .
J gene: TRBJ2-3
V gene: TRBV5-1
CDR3 protein: CASSLGLAASTDTQYF
CDR3 DNA: TGCGCCAGCAGCTTGGGGCTAGCAGCTAGCACAGATACGCAGTATTTT

D gene: TRBD1
clone size: .
J gene: TRBJ2-7
V gene: TRBV4-2
CDR3 protein: CASSLTGTGAYEQYF
CDR3 DNA: TGTGCCAGCAGCCTAACCGGGACAGGAGCCTACGAGCAGTACTTC

D gene: .
clone size: few
J gene: TRBJ1-2
V gene: TRBV30
CDR3 protein: CAWSGGALGANYGYTF
CDR3 DNA: TGTGCCTGGAGCGGGGGGGCCCTCGGAGCTAACTATGGCTACACCTTC

D gene: .
clone size: .
J gene: TRBJ2-6
V gene: TRBV9
CDR3 protein: CASSVVGVGANVLTF
CDR3 DNA: TGTGCCAGCAGCGTAGTAGGGGTCGGGGCCAACGTCCTGACTTTC

D gene: .
clone size: .
J gene: TRBJ2-7
V gene: TRBV6-6
CDR3 protein: CASSTTPRESEQYF
CDR3 DNA: TGTGCCAGCAGTACGACCCCGAGGGAGAGCGAGCAGTACTTC